This is a list of T cell receptor beta chains from one sample in a study of blood T cell repertoires in COVID-19. TCRdb's table, derived via immunoSEQ multiplex PCR, lists solely in-frame clones and lacks some. Here the sample spans some 46,000 clones, more than 65% being singletons. Sequenced input: peripheral blood. These receptors originate from an older woman with acute or convalescent COVID-19. Each CDR3 is given with its conserved first and last residue. D genes are given only for firm matches. Rows give clone size only sometimes, using once, few, many, or a class for an expanded clone.

d_call clone_size j_call v_call cdr3_nt cdr3_aa
TRBD1 - TRBJ1-6 TRBV6-5 TGTGCCGGCGCAAGAGGGGGCGATAATTCACCCCTCCACTTT CAGARGGDNSPLHF
TRBD1 - TRBJ1-6 TRBV27 TGTGCCAGCAGCCTCGGGACAGGGGAATCACCCCTCCACTTT CASSLGTGESPLHF
- - TRBJ1-1 TRBV6-6 TGTGCCAGCAGCCGGAGGGTTACTGAAGCTTTCTTT CASSRRVTEAFF
- - TRBJ2-7 TRBV7-6 TGTGCCAGCAGCTTGACAGGAGGTCTTGACTACGAGCAGTACTTC CASSLTGGLDYEQYF
TRBD1 - TRBJ1-2 TRBV7-6 TGTGCCAGCAGCACCGGGACAGGGGGTTCGGGGGGCTACACCTTC CASSTGTGGSGGYTF
TRBD2 - TRBJ2-7 TRBV27 TGTGCCAGCAGTACCCCACCGGGGGGTAGGGCCTACGAGCAGTACTTC CASSTPPGGRAYEQYF
- once TRBJ1-1 TRBV10-1 TGCGCCAGCAGTGACGGGGGTGTCATGAACACTGAAGCTTTCTTT CASSDGGVMNTEAFF
- - TRBJ2-5 TRBV30 TGTGCCTGGGACAGGCGATTAGAGACCCAGTACTTC CAWDRRLETQYF
TRBD1 - TRBJ2-7 TRBV12-5 TGTGCTAGTGCCCAACCCCCGGGACAGGGAGGGGACGAGCAGTACTTC CASAQPPGQGGDEQYF
- - TRBJ2-7 TRBV19 TGTGCCAGTAGTGTTCCGGGACAAATCTACGAGCAGTACTTC CASSVPGQIYEQYF
- - TRBJ1-5 TRBV6-8 TGTGCCAGCAGTTATTCCAGTTGGCAGCCCCAGCATTTT CASSYSSWQPQHF
- - TRBJ1-1 TRBV6-9 TGTGCCAGCACCCGACCCTACAGGGACACTGAAGCTTTCTTT CASTRPYRDTEAFF
- few TRBJ1-6 TRBV11-3 TGTGCCAGCAGCGACGACAGTGATTCACCCCTCCACTTT CASSDDSDSPLHF
TRBD2 once TRBJ2-1 TRBV27 TGTGCCAGCATCACAACACTAGCGGGGGGTTTAAATGAGCAGTTCTTC CASITTLAGGLNEQFF
- - TRBJ1-5 TRBV19 TGTGCCAGTAGTATAGTAACAGGGCCCCAGCCCCAGCATTTT CASSIVTGPQPQHF
TRBD1 - TRBJ1-6 TRBV25-1 TGTGCCAGCAGTGAATCCCAGGGGGACTCTTCACCCCTCCACTTT CASSESQGDSSPLHF
TRBD1 - TRBJ1-1 TRBV14 TGTGCCAGCAGCCAACTACAGGGGAGCACTGAAGCTTTCTTT CASSQLQGSTEAFF
- once TRBJ1-3 TRBV27 TGTGCCAGCAGTTTATCGGCAGGGTCTGGCACCATATATTTT CASSLSAGSGTIYF
- - TRBJ1-4 TRBV6-5 TGTGCCAGCAACCCACAGGGTATTGGCGAAAAACTGTTTTTT CASNPQGIGEKLFF
- few TRBJ2-1 TRBV4-1 TGCGCCAGCAGCCAAGTTCTAGATGAGCAGTTCTTC CASSQVLDEQFF